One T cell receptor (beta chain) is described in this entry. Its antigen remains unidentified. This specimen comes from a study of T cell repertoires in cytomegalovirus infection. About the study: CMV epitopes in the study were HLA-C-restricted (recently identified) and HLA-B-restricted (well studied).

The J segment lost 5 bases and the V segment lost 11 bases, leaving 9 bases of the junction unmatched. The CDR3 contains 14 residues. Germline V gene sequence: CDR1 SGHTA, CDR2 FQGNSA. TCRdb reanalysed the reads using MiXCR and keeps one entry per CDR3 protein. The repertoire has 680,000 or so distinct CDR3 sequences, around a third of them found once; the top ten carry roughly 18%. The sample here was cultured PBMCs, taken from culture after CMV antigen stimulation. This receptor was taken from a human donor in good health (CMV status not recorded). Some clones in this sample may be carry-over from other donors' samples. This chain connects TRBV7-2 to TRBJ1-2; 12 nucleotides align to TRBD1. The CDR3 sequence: CASGTGGAYYGYTF. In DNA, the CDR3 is TGTGCCTCCGGGACAGGGGGCGCCTATTATGGCTACACCTTC.